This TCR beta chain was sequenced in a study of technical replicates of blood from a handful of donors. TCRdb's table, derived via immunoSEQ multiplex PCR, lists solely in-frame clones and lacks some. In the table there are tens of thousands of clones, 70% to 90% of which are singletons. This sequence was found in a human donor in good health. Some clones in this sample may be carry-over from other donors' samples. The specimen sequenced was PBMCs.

As DNA, the CDR3 is TGTGCCAGCACCCTAGGACTAGCGGGGGTATTTGAGACCCAGTACTTC. As protein: CASTLGLAGVFETQYF. The chain joins TRBV7-2 to TRBJ2-5, with 13 bases aligning to TRBD2. Germline values: CDR1 SGHTA, CDR2 FQGNSA. The CDR3 loop spans 16 amino acids. V was clipped by 7 bases and J by 5 bases; unmatched bases: 10.